This T cell receptor beta chain was retrieved from a study of somatic mutations in cytotoxic T cells in rheumatoid arthritis (dated 2017 in TCRdb). In terms of the full investigation: Right after diagnosis and prior to the start of any treatment, more than 25 ml EDTA of peripheral blood was drawn from patients. Some T-cell populations stained with V beta antibodies were sorted by flow on a FACSAria II or Sony SH800 to nearly 100% purity, with sorted V beta1+ cells additionally subjected to TCRB sequencing. In newly diagnosed rheumatoid arthritis without treatment, the study examined if expanded CD8+ T-cell clones harbor somatic mutations, relying on TCRB deep sequencing to characterize clonality. TCRB deep sequencing covered about 60 patients with rheumatoid arthritis along with 15 to 25 healthy controls. Patient and control groups had essentially identical median ages.

In its sample, this clone was seen a few times. Its recognized antigen is unknown. No base quality information exists; no much larger clone differs at one position. Paper-wide results and their limitations: The expanded CD8+ clones had unknown antigen targets, and not appearing in virus-specific databases did not rule out that they were virus-specific. In about an eighth of the roughly 65 patients the largest CD8+ clone exceeded 20% of CD8+ cells, and several identical CD8+ TCRB sequences were shared between blood and synovial fluid. Healthy controls showed no age-related increase in CD8+ clonality, whereas patients did (Spearman r ~ 0.49). Rheumatoid arthritis patients and age-matched healthy controls did not significantly differ in CD8+ T-cell clonality.

Positive magnetic bead selection on an AutoMACS was used to isolate CD4+ and CD8+ cells, with flow cytometry used to check purity. A TCR V beta antibody panel was used in flow cytometry to screen first for clonal expansions, which were then characterized by TCRB deep sequencing of sorted CD8+ fractions. Peripheral blood mononuclear cells were obtained using density gradient separation with Ficoll-Paque PLUS. DNA was extracted from CD4-enriched, CD8-enriched or PBMC samples with Nucleospin Tissue or Tissue XS kits and quantified with a Qubit 2.0 fluorometer. Sequencing of TCRB CDR3 was done on genomic DNA with the immunoSEQ assay. Concerning the study's data processing: Published virus-specific TCRB sequences were compared with patient CD8+ clones larger than 1%, and only a few matches were found. Only productive TCRB rearrangements were included in the analyses. Defining a clone by its unique TCRB CDR3 sequence, the study calculated clonality as a productive clonality index derived from Shannon entropy. To calculate repertoire overlap between two samples, the template counts of each clone were considered relative to each sample's total templates. Flow cytometry-measured V-gene usage correlated with V-gene usage from TCRB sequencing, with a Spearman r of 0.61. The immuneACCESS repertoire file appears here via TCRdb, limited to in-frame rearrangements. These files lack a portion of the clones; in checked studies, under half of the deficit traces to unresolved V genes, and the cause of the others is not known. The DNA gave D and trimming, while V, J and clone size come from that table. Across this sample there are thousands of clones, with around 74% seen only once. The ten largest clones capture roughly 25% of the sample.

The receptor was isolated from an adult with rheumatoid arthritis. The sequenced material came from CD8+ T cells sorted from blood.

CDR3 sequence: CASSLRTGGYEQYF. Read as DNA, the sequence is TGTGCCAGCAGCTTAAGGACAGGGGGATACGAGCAGTACTTC. The rearrangement combines TRBV11-3 with TRBJ2-7; TRBD1 matches 10 bases in the middle. V is trimmed back by 2 bases and J by 4 bases, and the junction contains 2 bases that no gene match accounts for. The CDR3 runs 14 residues from the cysteine to the phenylalanine. Only the CDR3 portion is preserved as DNA: 42 bases, with reading frame beginning at the first base. Sequences SGHNT (CDR1) and YENEEA (CDR2) are obtained from the germline V gene.